This passage covers 31 T cell receptor beta chains from one sample sequenced in a study of blood T cell repertoires in COVID-19 (dated by TCRdb to 2020 to 2022). The library was obtained by the immunoSEQ multiplex PCR assay. TCRdb obtained this table from immuneACCESS and retained in-frame rearrangements with V and J assigned. These tables miss some clones; where compared with another copy, unresolved V genes account for less than half of the shortfall, and the remainder is unexplained. Here the sample has 170,000 or so clones; approximately 80% occur a single time. Around 6.7% of the sample is taken by the ten largest. Input material: peripheral blood. The receptors were sampled from a woman in her forties with COVID-19, enrolled during active disease.

The chain uses TRBV12-5 and TRBJ1-2; tentatively, D is TRBD1 (5 bases). CDR3 size: 14 residues. Germline CDR1 reads LGHNT; CDR2 reads FRNRAP. V gave up 6 bases and J gave up 5 bases, with 16 bases separating them. This chain's CDR3 is CASGLTLGLYGYTF. The CDR3 DNA reads TGTGCTAGTGGGCTTACCTTGGGACTGTATGGCTACACCTTC. The full variable domain, completed using reference TRBV12-5 and TRBJ1-2, is DARVTQTPRHKVTEMGQEVTMRCQPILGHNTVFWYRQTMMQGLELLAYFRNRAPLDDSGMPKDRFSAEMPDATLATLKIQPSEPRDSAVYFCASGLTLGLYGYTFGSGTRLTVV.

The genes are TRBV19 and TRBJ1-1; D might be TRBD1 (6 bases). Trimming took off 9 bases at V and 4 bases at J, with 24 bases between the two ends. CDR3 length: 16 amino acids. Germline assignment: CDR1 LNHDA and CDR2 SQIVND (reference sequence). The CDR3 sequence: CASAAGRGLGGTEAFF. The CDR3, as DNA: TGTGCCAGCGCCGCGGGCAGGGGTCTTGGGGGCACTGAAGCTTTCTTT.

A few counts support this clone. The chain employs TRBV19 and TRBJ2-5, with D possibly being TRBD2 (5 bases). V was cut by 9 bases and J by 2 bases, with 16 bases left in between. From germline, CDR1 is LNHDA and CDR2 SQIVND (reference sequence). The CDR3 is 14 residues long. CDR3 sequence reads: CASSKGEGQETQYF. The CDR3 DNA is TGTGCCAGCAGCAAGGGCGAGGGACAAGAGACCCAGTACTTC.

This chain joins TRBV5-1 and TRBJ2-7; a weak D match, TRBD2 (6 bases). Germline assignment: CDR1 SGHRS and CDR2 YFSETQ. The CDR3 is 13 residues long. V lost 4 bases, J lost 3 bases, and 11 bases lay in between. The CDR3 is CASSATSHYEQYF. In DNA form, the CDR3 reads TGCGCCAGCAGCGCGACTAGTCACTACGAGCAGTACTTC.

The rearrangement links TRBV5-4 to TRBJ2-5; 9 bases match TRBD2. The germline V gene encodes CDR1 SGHNT and CDR2 YYREEE (reference sequence). The CDR3 is 13 amino acids. Trimming took 6 bases from V and 3 from J; bases not matched to a gene: 3. Written as DNA, the CDR3 is TGTGCCAGCACCCGACTAGCGGAAGAGACCCAGTACTTC. Its translation is CASTRLAEETQYF.

The gene calls are TRBV14 and TRBJ1-1; maybe TRBD1 (5 bases). V was pared by 1 base and J by 4 bases, with 13 bases between. The CDR3 runs 15 residues. The germline gives CDR1 SGHDN, CDR2 FVKESK. The CDR3 reads CASSQVSGRGTEAFF. CDR3 DNA sequence: TGTGCCAGCAGCCAAGTATCAGGGAGGGGCACTGAAGCTTTCTTT.

J is TRBJ1-1 and V is TRBV10-1; no definite D call. Trimming stripped 7 bases from V and 1 base from J, with 10 bases between. In germline, CDR1 is WNHNN, CDR2 SYGVQD (reference sequence). CDR3 length equals 13 residues. The CDR3: CASTRQKNTEAFF. DNA of the CDR3: TGCGCCAGCACCCGCCAGAAGAACACTGAAGCTTTCTTT.

V usage is TRBV28 and J usage is TRBJ1-1, with 10 bases matching TRBD1. The V and J ends lost 2 bases and 7 bases, in that order; junction bases with no gene match: 13. The CDR3 spans 17 residues. In germline, CDR1 is MDHEN, CDR2 SYDVKM. In DNA, the CDR3 is TGTGCCAGCAGTTTACCCCTAAGACAGGGGGCGCGGAATGAAGCTTTCTTT. This encodes CASSLPLRQGARNEAFF.

The CDR3 sequence is CASSPVGRTSYEQYF. CDR3 sequence (DNA): TGTGCCAGCAGCCCCGTCGGGAGAACATCCTACGAGCAGTACTTC. V and J are TRBV11-2 and TRBJ2-7; maybe TRBD2 (6 bases). With 5 bases removed from V and 1 base from J, the gap between germline ends came to 15 bases. CDR3 length: 15 residues. Germline assignment: CDR1 SGHAT and CDR2 FQNNGV.

The V call is TRBV10-1, the J call TRBJ2-2; D perhaps matches TRBD1 (7 bases). Trimming shortened V by 5 bases and J by 4 bases, and 11 bases separated the two germline ends. In germline, CDR1 is WNHNN, CDR2 SYGVQD (reference sequence). The length of the CDR3 is 14 residues. The CDR3 DNA follows: TGCGCCAGCAGTTCAGGGGGAGGCACCGGGGAGCTGTTTTTT. It translates to CASSSGGGTGELFF.

The chain combines TRBV6-8 with TRBJ2-7; 7 bases align to TRBD1. V was clipped by 4 bases and J by 5 bases; unmatched bases: 11. This CDR3 spans 15 amino acids. Germline lookup yields CDR1 MNHGY and CDR2 SAAAGT. CDR3 DNA: TGTGCCAGCAGTTCCCTCCAGACAGGGCAACACGAGCAGTACTTC. It specifies CASSSLQTGQHEQYF.

The V and J genes are TRBV5-1 and TRBJ1-3, with a weak D call TRBD1 (6 bases). The CDR3 has 16 amino acids. The V end was cut by 5 bases, the J end by 0 bases, with 15 bases between. Germline CDR1 and CDR2: SGHRS and YFSETQ. The CDR3 coding sequence is TGCGCCAGCAGGAAAACGACAGGAAACTCTGGAAACACCATATATTTT. Translation gives CASRKTTGNSGNTIYF.

This chain connects TRBV5-1 to TRBJ2-5, with 7 bases fitting TRBD2. CDR1 and CDR2 (germline): SGHRS, YFSETQ. The CDR3 runs 15 residues. The ends lost 6 bases at V and 4 bases at J; junction bases unmatched: 12. The CDR3 DNA sequence: TGCGCCAGCAATTTGGGAGGGGCGGCTCTAGAGACCCAGTACTTC. Its protein product is CASNLGGAALETQYF.

The chain recombines TRBV19 with TRBJ2-4; D gene ambiguous. Per germline, CDR1 LNHDA and CDR2 SQIVND (reference sequence). Trimming removed 5 bases from V and 3 bases from J, with 26 bases in between. CDR3 size: 19 residues. This chain's CDR3 is CASSPPSGVPPLVKNIQYF. The CDR3 DNA is TGTGCCAGTAGTCCCCCCTCTGGAGTGCCCCCCTTAGTCAAAAACATTCAGTACTTC.

CDR3 nucleotide sequence: TGTGCCAGCAGTGACTCAAGCGGGGTGGCAGATACGCAGTATTTT. It is translated as CASSDSSGVADTQYF. The V call is TRBV6-4, the J call TRBJ2-3; 7 bases are a match to TRBD2. From germline, CDR1 is MRHNA and CDR2 SNTAGT. The CDR3 extends over 15 amino acids. The junction had 4 bases not matched to a gene; V was cut back by 0 bases and J by 4 bases.

CDR3 in amino acids: CASSEGLAGGPGELFF. For the CDR3, the DNA is TGTGCCAGCAGCGAGGGACTAGCGGGGGGGCCCGGGGAGCTGTTTTTT. The chain couples TRBV5-4 to TRBJ2-2, with TRBD2 matching over 16 bases. The CDR3 sequence is 16 residues long. J gave up 6 bases and V 4 bases, and 3 bases lay outside the gene matches. The V gene's germline CDR1 is SGHNT and CDR2 YYREEE (reference sequence). The full variable domain, in which reference TRBV5-4 and TRBJ2-2 provide the parts outside the CDR3, is ETGVTQSPTHLIKTRGQQVTLRCSSQSGHNTVSWYQQALGQGPQFIFQYYREEENGRGNFPPRFSGLQFPNYSSELNVNALELDDSALYLCASSEGLAGGPGELFFGEGSRLTVL.

The chain joins TRBV5-1 to TRBJ2-2; D is possibly TRBD2 (5 bases). The length of the CDR3 is 15 residues. From germline, CDR1 is SGHRS and CDR2 YFSETQ. V dropped 4 bases and J dropped 5 bases, with 15 bases sitting between them. CDR3 in DNA: TGCGCCAGCAGCGGAAGGACGGGGATAACCGGGGAGCTGTTTTTT. Its translation is CASSGRTGITGELFF.

The V gene is TRBV10-2, the J gene TRBJ1-1, with D unclear. The CDR3 has 14 residues. V lost 7 bases to trimming and J lost 5 bases, with 17 bases between them. Per the germline V gene, CDR1 is WSHSY and CDR2 is SAAADI. The CDR3: CASTATRKSTEAFF. The CDR3 DNA reads as TGCGCCAGCACCGCGACACGTAAGAGTACTGAAGCTTTCTTT.

The V gene is TRBV7-9, the J gene TRBJ1-1, with no clear D. This CDR3 is 15 amino acids long. CDR1 SEHNR and CDR2 FQNEAQ come from the germline V gene (reference sequence). With 1 base removed from V and 2 bases from J, the gap between germline ends came to 11 bases. CDR3 bases: TGTGCCAGCAGCTTAGAAAGTTTGGCAAACACTGAAGCTTTCTTT. Residues: CASSLESLANTEAFF.

The chain links TRBV20-1 to TRBJ2-1; maybe TRBD1 (5 bases). Germline V lookup: CDR1 DFQATT, CDR2 SNEGSKA (reference sequence). This CDR3 spans 11 amino acids. V was clipped by 3 bases and J by 7 bases, with 7 bases between them. For the CDR3, the DNA is TGCAGTGCTAGGGGGCGGAATGAGCAGTTCTTC. Protein product: CSARGRNEQFF.

This chain links TRBV2 with TRBJ1-2; D not certain. The CDR3 runs to 15 residues. In germline, CDR1 is SNHLY, CDR2 FYNNEI. The V gene lost 0 bases and the J gene lost 4 bases, with 12 bases spanning the gap. The CDR3 region has the DNA TGTGCCAGCAGTGAAGCGCTTTCGGGATTCTATGGCTACACCTTC. Its protein is CASSEALSGFYGYTF. Full variable domain (remainder filled in from reference TRBV2 and TRBJ1-2): EPEVTQTPSHQVTQMGQEVILRCVPISNHLYFYWYRQILGQKVEFLVSFYNNEISEKSEIFDDQFSVERPDGSNFTLKIRSTKLEDSAMYFCASSEALSGFYGYTFGSGTRLTVV.

CDR3 amino acids: CASSSWTSGGSSPGTQYF. As DNA, the CDR3 is TGTGCCAGCAGCTCCTGGACTAGCGGGGGATCTTCCCCGGGGACCCAGTACTTC. The chain combines TRBV7-9 with TRBJ2-5; 13 bases align to TRBD2. V shed 4 bases and J 7 bases; nucleotides not matched to a gene: 15. CDR3 size: 18 residues. The V gene's germline CDR1 is SEHNR and CDR2 FQNEAQ (reference sequence).

This clone was counted once. The V and J genes are TRBV28 and TRBJ2-1, with D unresolved. The CDR3 contains 15 residues. Germline V gives CDR1 MDHEN, CDR2 SYDVKM. V shed 6 bases and J shed 2 bases, with 14 bases lying between them. DNA of the CDR3: TGTGCCAGCAGCCCCCCCCCTAGGCCCTACAATGAGCAGTTCTTC. Its protein product is CASSPPPRPYNEQFF.

This sequence joins TRBV4-2 and TRBJ2-5; 13 bases agree with TRBD2. Trimming removed 0 bases from V and 5 bases from J; junction bases left unmatched: 12. In germline, CDR1 is LGHNA, CDR2 YNFKEQ. This CDR3 is built from 19 residues. For the CDR3, the DNA is TGTGCCAGCAGCCAAGATCTGCTCACTAGCGGGAGGGCCTGGGAGACCCAGTACTTC. Translated, it gives CASSQDLLTSGRAWETQYF.

The chain couples TRBV11-3 to TRBJ2-2; TRBD1 is a possible D gene (6 bases). V was clipped by 2 bases and J by 6 bases, with 10 bases between them. Germline CDR1 and CDR2: SGHNT and YENEEA. This CDR3 is 14 amino acids long. CDR3 sequence reads: CASSLTGPAGELFF. Here the CDR3 DNA reads TGTGCCAGCAGCTTAACAGGGCCGGCCGGGGAGCTGTTTTTT.

Written as DNA, the CDR3 is TGTGCCAGCAGTCTGGCAGGAAGCTATGGCTACACCTTC. Translating gives CASSLAGSYGYTF. V usage is TRBV12-3 or TRBV12-4 and J usage is TRBJ1-2, with D unclear. This CDR3 has 13 amino acids. Trimming removed 5 bases from V and 4 bases from J, with 11 bases in between.

The chain recombines TRBV6-5 with TRBJ2-2; possible D gene TRBD1, 6 bases. CDR3 length: 14 residues. V was clipped by 8 bases and J by 9 bases, with 19 bases between them. CDR1 and CDR2 (germline): MNHEY, SVGAGI. The CDR3 sequence: CASHTGMGRRELFF. The CDR3 DNA reads TGTGCCAGCCATACAGGGATGGGGCGGAGGGAGCTGTTTTTT.

This chain's CDR3 is CASSFGTSGRAGREQYF. The DNA for the CDR3 is TGTGCCAGCAGTTTTGGGACTAGCGGGAGGGCCGGCCGCGAGCAGTACTTC. The V and J genes are TRBV28 and TRBJ2-7, with TRBD2 matching over 16 bases. The V gene's germline CDR1 is MDHEN and CDR2 SYDVKM. The junction had 8 bases not matched to a gene; V was cut back by 3 bases and J by 6 bases. The length of the CDR3 is 17 residues. Full variable domain (missing parts from reference TRBV28 and TRBJ2-7): DVKVTQSSRYLVKRTGEKVFLECVQDMDHENMFWYRQDPGLGLRLIYFSYDVKMKEKGDIPEGYSVSREKKERFSLILESASTNQTSMYLCASSFGTSGRAGREQYFGPGTRLTVT.

This clone was counted only a few times. This chain uses TRBV19 with TRBJ1-3; TRBD1 agrees at 8 bases. Trimming at V came to 5 bases and at J to 4 bases, leaving 10 bases not matched to a gene. Germline V gene data show CDR1 as LNHDA and CDR2 as SQIVND (reference sequence). The CDR3 sequence is 16 residues long. The CDR3 loop is CASSVLPQGGGNTIYF. CDR3 coding DNA: TGTGCCAGTAGTGTTCTCCCACAGGGGGGAGGAAACACCATATATTTT.

The chain uses TRBV19 and TRBJ1-5, with 11 bases that match TRBD1. V was clipped by 6 bases and J by 5 bases; unmatched bases: 6. The CDR3 has 15 amino acids. Germline-derived CDR1 and CDR2 are LNHDA and SQIVND (reference sequence). In DNA form, the CDR3 reads TGTGCCAGTAGGGGGACAGGGGGTTCGGATCAGCCCCAGCATTTT. Encoded protein: CASRGTGGSDQPQHF.

In its sample, this clone was seen once. This chain connects TRBV27 to TRBJ1-5; no firm D call. CDR1 is MNHEY and CDR2 is SMNVEV in the germline V gene (reference sequence). CDR3 length: 16 amino acids. The V and J ends lost 5 bases and 3 bases respectively, with 17 bases between them. The CDR3 nucleotides are TGTGCCAGCAGTCACCCTCCTGGACTCAACAATCAGCCCCAGCATTTT. It yields the protein CASSHPPGLNNQPQHF.